These 28 T cell receptor beta chains were all obtained from the same sample, sequenced in a study of blood T cell repertoires in COVID-19. Method: immunoSEQ multiplex PCR; TCRdb's copy keeps in-frame clones and lacks some. The sample has approximately 210,000 clones; about 88% are singletons. Source material: peripheral blood. The origin of the receptors is a human donor in a cohort sampled during active COVID-19.

V usage is TRBV19 and J usage is TRBJ2-7; TRBD2 matches 8 bases. The CDR3 spans 12 residues. V was pared by 5 bases and J by 4 bases, with 1 base of the junction left unmatched. Germline V gene sequence: CDR1 LNHDA, CDR2 SQIVND (reference sequence). CDR3 sequence: CASSSGGYEQYF. The CDR3 nucleotides are TGTGCCAGTAGTTCGGGAGGGTACGAGCAGTACTTC.

The chain is built from TRBV2 and TRBJ2-5; D possibly corresponds to TRBD2 (7 bases). CDR3 length: 15 amino acids. CDR1 is SNHLY, CDR2 FYNNEI, per germline. V was cut by 1 base and J by 5 bases, with 14 bases left in between. CDR3 region: CASSEEAGEGETQYF. In DNA, the CDR3 is TGTGCCAGCAGTGAAGAGGCAGGGGAGGGGGAGACCCAGTACTTC. The variable domain in full, completed from reference TRBV2 and TRBJ2-5, reads EPEVTQTPSHQVTQMGQEVILRCVPISNHLYFYWYRQILGQKVEFLVSFYNNEISEKSEIFDDQFSVERPDGSNFTLKIRSTKLEDSAMYFCASSEEAGEGETQYFGPGTRLLVL.

The chain has TRBV18 and TRBJ2-7; possibly TRBD2 for D (6 bases). V lost 5 bases, J lost 3 bases, and 11 bases lay in between. This CDR3 has 13 amino acids. Germline V gives CDR1 KGHSH, CDR2 LQKENI. CDR3 DNA sequence: TGTGCCAGCTCAGACGCGGGAAACTACGAGCAGTACTTC. Its translation: CASSDAGNYEQYF.

This chain connects TRBV5-5 to TRBJ2-4; D is uncertain. The CDR3 runs to 15 residues. Germline V gene lookup returns CDR1 SGHKS and CDR2 YYEKEE (reference sequence). Trimming stripped 0 bases from V and 7 bases from J, with 14 bases between. CDR3 in DNA: TGTGCCAGCAGCTTGGTTGGGTCATTCGGGAACATTCAGTACTTC. Amino acids: CASSLVGSFGNIQYF.

This clone was seen a single time. The chain joins TRBV7-2 to TRBJ2-5; D gene uncertain. The ends were cut back, 6 bases at V and 1 base at J, with 9 bases in the middle. From germline, CDR1 is SGHTA and CDR2 FQGNSA. This CDR3 has 13 residues. The CDR3 sequence: CASSRSGQETQYF. CDR3 in DNA: TGTGCCAGCAGTCGATCAGGCCAAGAGACCCAGTACTTC.

The J gene is TRBJ1-1, the V gene TRBV28; D is unresolved. The CDR3 loop spans 13 amino acids. V gave up 6 bases and J gave up 8 bases, with 16 bases separating them. Germline-derived CDR1 and CDR2 are MDHEN and SYDVKM. This CDR3 reads CASRTTPAGEAFF. The CDR3, as DNA: TGTGCCAGCAGAACAACCCCCGCCGGGGAAGCTTTCTTT. Looking up the rest from reference TRBV28 and TRBJ1-1 gives the full variable domain: DVKVTQSSRYLVKRTGEKVFLECVQDMDHENMFWYRQDPGLGLRLIYFSYDVKMKEKGDIPEGYSVSREKKERFSLILESASTNQTSMYLCASRTTPAGEAFFGQGTRLTVV.

This chain uses TRBV7-2 with TRBJ1-6; TRBD1 agrees at 11 bases. Germline values: CDR1 SGHTA, CDR2 FQGNSA. V was clipped by 3 bases and J by 7 bases; unmatched bases: 2. The CDR3 has 15 residues. Here the CDR3 reads CASSFGTGGNSPLHF. CDR3 DNA: TGTGCCAGCAGCTTTGGGACAGGGGGAAATTCACCCCTCCACTTT. The full variable domain, rest sourced from reference TRBV7-2 and TRBJ1-6, is GAGVSQSPSNKVTEKGKDVELRCDPISGHTALYWYRQSLGQGLEFLIYFQGNSAPDKSGLPSDRFSAERTGGSVSTLTIQRTQQEDSAVYLCASSFGTGGNSPLHFGNGTRLTVT.

This chain uses TRBV2 with TRBJ1-4, with D tentatively TRBD1 (6 bases). This CDR3 spans 14 amino acids. The germline V and J ends were trimmed by 4 bases and 4 bases, with 10 bases remaining between them. CDR1 and CDR2 from the germline V gene are SNHLY and FYNNEI. This CDR3 reads CASSVQGGNEKLFF. Written as DNA, the CDR3 is TGTGCCAGCAGTGTACAGGGCGGTAATGAAAAACTGTTTTTT.

The gene calls are TRBV18 and TRBJ2-6; D remains ambiguous. Trimming took 4 bases from V and 0 from J, leaving 4 bases between them. The CDR3 loop spans 14 amino acids. CDR1 and CDR2 (germline): KGHSH, LQKENI. The CDR3 DNA reads as TGTGCCAGCTCACGGAGCTCTGGGGCCAACGTCCTGACTTTC. It codes for CASSRSSGANVLTF.

The rearrangement links TRBV6-7 to TRBJ2-1; a possible D gene is TRBD1 (6 bases). TRBV6-7 is an ORF for which the function is uncertain. V lost 4 bases to trimming and J lost 2 bases, with 12 bases between them. The CDR3 contains 15 residues. The CDR3 nucleotides are TGTGCCAGCAGTTGGGGGACAATAACCTACAATGAGCAGTTCTTC. It translates to CASSWGTITYNEQFF.

This clone was detected a few times. The chain links TRBV11-2 to TRBJ2-2, with unresolved D. CDR1 and CDR2 (germline): SGHAT, FQNNGV. The CDR3 is made up of 13 amino acids. Trimming shortened V by 0 bases and J by 6 bases, and 5 bases separated the two germline ends. The CDR3 protein is CASSLEGAGELFF. In DNA, the CDR3 is TGTGCCAGCAGCTTAGAGGGCGCCGGGGAGCTGTTTTTT. Full variable domain (outside the CDR3, taken from reference TRBV11-2 and TRBJ2-2): EAGVAQSPRYKIIEKRQSVAFWCNPISGHATLYWYQQILGQGPKLLIQFQNNGVVDDSQLPKDRFSAERLKGVDSTLKIQPAKLEDSAVYLCASSLEGAGELFFGEGSRLTVL.

The CDR3 DNA sequence: TGTGCCTGGACCTGGGACAGGGTGGGAAAACTGTTTTTT. This translates into CAWTWDRVGKLFF. The rearrangement uses TRBV30 and TRBJ1-4; 9 nucleotides line up with TRBD1. Germline CDR1 reads GTSNPN; CDR2 reads SVGIG (reference sequence). The CDR3 runs 13 residues. J was trimmed by 10 bases and V by 4 bases; bases with no gene match: 7. Full variable domain (rest looked up from reference TRBV30 and TRBJ1-4): SQTIHQWPATLVQPVGSPLSLECTVEGTSNPNLYWYRQAAGRGLQLLFYSVGIGQISSEVPQNLSASRPQDRQFILSSKKLLLSDSGFYLCAWTWDRVGKLFFGSGTQLSVL.

J is TRBJ2-5 and V is TRBV9; D possibly corresponds to TRBD1 (6 bases). Germline CDR1 reads SGDLS; CDR2 reads YYNGEE. This CDR3 has 14 amino acids. V lost 3 bases and J lost 5, with 14 bases in between. The CDR3 reads CASSADYQGETQYF. CDR3 coding DNA: TGTGCCAGCAGCGCTGACTACCAGGGGGAGACCCAGTACTTC.

The chain couples TRBV5-4 to TRBJ1-1; D is unresolved. V was trimmed by 3 bases and J by 4 bases, leaving 16 bases between them. CDR1 is SGHNT and CDR2 is YYREEE in the germline V gene (reference sequence). The CDR3 loop spans 15 amino acids. CDR3 DNA sequence: TGTGCCAGCAGCTCCACCCGGAGTAGTGGCACTGAAGCTTTCTTT. It yields the protein CASSSTRSSGTEAFF.

The chain employs TRBV12-5 and TRBJ1-5; D is possibly TRBD1 (6 bases). This CDR3 is 15 amino acids long. Germline lookup yields CDR1 LGHNT and CDR2 FRNRAP. The germline V and J ends were trimmed by 5 bases and 3 bases, with 14 bases remaining between them. CDR3 nucleotide sequence: TGTGCTAGTGGTCCAGAAGGACAGCCCAATCAGCCCCAGCATTTT. Protein product: CASGPEGQPNQPQHF.

V gene TRBV2 combines with J gene TRBJ2-3, with a tentative D call TRBD2 (6 bases). V lost 8 bases to trimming and J lost 5 bases, with 17 bases between them. Germline CDR1 reads SNHLY; CDR2 reads FYNNEI. The CDR3 spans 14 residues. The CDR3 DNA is TGTGCCAGCCTGGGGGGTCGGCCAGGAGATACGCAGTATTTT. Protein product: CASLGGRPGDTQYF. Complete variable domain (other parts from reference TRBV2 and TRBJ2-3): EPEVTQTPSHQVTQMGQEVILRCVPISNHLYFYWYRQILGQKVEFLVSFYNNEISEKSEIFDDQFSVERPDGSNFTLKIRSTKLEDSAMYFCASLGGRPGDTQYFGPGTRLTVL.

This clone turned up a few times. The chain joins TRBV5-1 to TRBJ1-1, with 8 bases that match TRBD1. V shed 0 bases, J shed 5 bases, and the junction held 9 bases outside the gene matches. Germline V CDR1 and CDR2: SGHRS, YFSETQ. The CDR3 is made up of 16 amino acids. CDR3 residues: CASSLGSGQGKTEAFF. The DNA for the CDR3 is TGCGCCAGCAGCTTGGGTTCTGGACAGGGAAAAACTGAAGCTTTCTTT.

This chain joins TRBV5-1 and TRBJ2-5; 8 bases are a match to TRBD2. There are 15 residues in the CDR3. Germline lookup yields CDR1 SGHRS and CDR2 YFSETQ. V trimming: 0 bases; J trimming: 5 bases; junction bases outside the gene matches: 6. The DNA for the CDR3 is TGCGCCAGCAGCTTGGAGGGACTAGAGTTGGAGACCCAGTACTTC. Translation: CASSLEGLELETQYF.

V is TRBV27 and J is TRBJ2-5, with unresolved D. Trimming left V 2 bases short and J 0 bases short, with 4 bases between. This CDR3 comprises 13 residues. Germline assignment: CDR1 MNHEY and CDR2 SMNVEV (reference sequence). CDR3 DNA sequence: TGTGCCAGCAGTTTACGGTACCAAGAGACCCAGTACTTC. Its protein is CASSLRYQETQYF.

The chain recombines TRBV3-1 (or the pseudogene TRBV3-2) with TRBJ2-3; 14 bases are shared with TRBD2. After removal of 4 bases from V and 0 bases from J, the junction contained 9 bases not matched to a gene. This CDR3 comprises 19 residues. Germline-derived CDR1 and CDR2 are LGHDT and YNNKEL (reference sequence). This chain's CDR3 is CASSLGSGTSGGSTDTQYF. The CDR3 nucleotides read TGTGCCAGCAGCCTCGGATCCGGGACTAGCGGGGGCAGCACAGATACGCAGTATTTT.

The chain links TRBV7-2 to TRBJ1-5, with 8 bases that match TRBD1. CDR1 and CDR2 (germline): SGHTA, FQGNSA. With V trimmed by 4 bases and J by 7 bases, 6 bases remained unmatched. The CDR3 loop spans 14 amino acids. The CDR3: CASSSDRELQPQHF. As DNA, the CDR3 is TGTGCCAGCAGCTCGGACAGGGAACTCCAGCCCCAGCATTTT.

Regarding this clone: Germline and junction disagree at one end, which may indicate a read error. This chain uses TRBV10-2 with TRBJ2-7; D perhaps matches TRBD1 (5 bases). The CDR3 runs to 14 residues. CDR1 WSHSY and CDR2 SAAADI come from the germline V gene. For the CDR3, the DNA is TGCGCCAGCAGTGATTGGGGCCTCTCCGACGAGCAGTACTTC. Translating gives CASSDWGLSDEQYF.

This chain links TRBV2 with TRBJ1-4; no clear D gene. CDR1 is SNHLY, CDR2 FYNNEI, per germline. V lost 7 bases and J 8 bases, leaving 17 bases between the germline ends. This CDR3 is built from 14 residues. The CDR3 coding sequence is TGTGCCAGCAATAACATGGGTGGCGGCGAAAAACTGTTTTTT. It codes for CASNNMGGGEKLFF.

The chain joins TRBV2 to TRBJ1-5; D might be TRBD1 (5 bases). V lost 5 bases to trimming and J lost 6 bases, with 17 bases between them. The CDR3 contains 15 residues. Per germline, CDR1 SNHLY and CDR2 FYNNEI. The CDR3 here is CASSYTQGRLQPQHF. CDR3 nucleotides: TGTGCCAGCAGTTACACTCAGGGCCGCCTTCAGCCCCAGCATTTT.

V usage is TRBV7-2 and J usage is TRBJ2-3, with 11 bases identical to TRBD2. This CDR3 is built from 15 residues. Per the germline V gene, CDR1 is SGHTA and CDR2 is FQGNSA. V shed 5 bases, J shed 5 bases, and the junction held 6 bases outside the gene matches. The CDR3 region is CASSLSGGALDTQYF. The CDR3 coding sequence is TGTGCCAGCAGCCTTAGCGGGGGGGCATTAGATACGCAGTATTTT.

The chain uses TRBV19 and TRBJ1-6; D is unclear. Germline-derived CDR1 and CDR2 are LNHDA and SQIVND (reference sequence). This CDR3 is built from 14 residues. Deletions cut 3 bases from V and 7 bases from J, with 10 bases between. DNA for the CDR3: TGTGCCAGTAGTATTTGGCCAGGAAATTCACCCCTCCACTTT. Amino acids: CASSIWPGNSPLHF.

This clone was seen once. A junction boundary mismatches the germline segment, possibly from a read error. The chain joins TRBV7-7 to TRBJ2-1, with 10 bases fitting TRBD2. This CDR3 spans 15 amino acids. The germline gives CDR1 SSHAT, CDR2 FNYEAQ (reference sequence). CDR3 amino acids: CASSSGVVAGGEQFF. The CDR3 coding sequence is TGTGCTAGCAGCTCAGGGGTGGTAGCGGGGGGTGAGCAGTTCTTC. Full variable domain (rest looked up from reference TRBV7-7 and TRBJ2-1): GAGVSQSPRYKVTKRGQDVTLRCDPISSHATLYWYQQALGQGPEFLTYFNYEAQPDKSGLPSDRFSAERPEGSISTLTIQRTEQRDSAMYRCASSSGVVAGGEQFFGPGTRLTVL.

The chain recombines TRBV9 with TRBJ2-3; 7 nucleotides match TRBD1. CDR3 length: 16 residues. The V gene end was trimmed by 4 bases and the J gene end by 0 bases; junction bases not matched to a gene: 8. Germline loops: CDR1 SGDLS, CDR2 YYNGEE. The CDR3 coding sequence is TGTGCCAGCAGCTACTCTGGGACAGCCAGCACAGATACGCAGTATTTT. This encodes CASSYSGTASTDTQYF. Supplemented by reference TRBV9 and TRBJ2-3, the full variable domain reads DSGVTQTPKHLITATGQRVTLRCSPRSGDLSVYWYQQSLDQGLQFLIQYYNGEERAKGNILERFSAQQFPDLHSELNLSSLELGDSALYFCASSYSGTASTDTQYFGPGTRLTVL.